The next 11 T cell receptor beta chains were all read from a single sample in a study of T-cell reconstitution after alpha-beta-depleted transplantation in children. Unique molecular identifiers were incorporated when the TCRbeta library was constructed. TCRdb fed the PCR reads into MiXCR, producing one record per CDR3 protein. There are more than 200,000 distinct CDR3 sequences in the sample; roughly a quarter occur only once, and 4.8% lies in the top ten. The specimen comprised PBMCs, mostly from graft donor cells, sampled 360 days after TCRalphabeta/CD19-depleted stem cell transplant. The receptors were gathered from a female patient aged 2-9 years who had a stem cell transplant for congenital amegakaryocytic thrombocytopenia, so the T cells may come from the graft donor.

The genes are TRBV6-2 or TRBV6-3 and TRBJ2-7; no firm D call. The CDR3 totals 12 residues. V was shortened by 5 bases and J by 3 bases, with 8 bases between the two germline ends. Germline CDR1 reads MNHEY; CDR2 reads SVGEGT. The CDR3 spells CASSRNDYEQYF. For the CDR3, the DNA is TGTGCCAGCAGTCGGAACGACTACGAGCAGTACTTC.

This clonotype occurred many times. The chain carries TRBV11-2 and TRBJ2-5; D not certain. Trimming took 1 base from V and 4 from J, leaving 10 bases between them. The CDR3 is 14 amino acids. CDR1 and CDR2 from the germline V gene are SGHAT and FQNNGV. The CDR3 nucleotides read TGTGCCAGCAGCTTAGTGGTGGGTAGAGAGACCCAGTACTTC. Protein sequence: CASSLVVGRETQYF.

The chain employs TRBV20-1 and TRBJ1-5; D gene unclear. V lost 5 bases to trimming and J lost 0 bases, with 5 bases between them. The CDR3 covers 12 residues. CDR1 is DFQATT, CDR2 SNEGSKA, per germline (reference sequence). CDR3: CSAAYSNQPQHF. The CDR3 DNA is TGCAGTGCTGCTTATAGCAATCAGCCCCAGCATTTT.

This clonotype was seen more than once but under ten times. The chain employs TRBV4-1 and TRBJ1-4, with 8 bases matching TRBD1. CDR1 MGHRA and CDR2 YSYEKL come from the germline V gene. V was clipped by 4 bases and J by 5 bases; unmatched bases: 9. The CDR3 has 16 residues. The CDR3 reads CASSPRTGFTNEKLFF. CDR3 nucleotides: TGCGCCAGCAGCCCAAGGACAGGGTTCACCAATGAAAAACTGTTTTTT.

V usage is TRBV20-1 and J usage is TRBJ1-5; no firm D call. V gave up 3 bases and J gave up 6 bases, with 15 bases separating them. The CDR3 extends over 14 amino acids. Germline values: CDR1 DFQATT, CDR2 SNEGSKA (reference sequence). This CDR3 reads CSARSRAGTQPQHF. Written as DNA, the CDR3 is TGCAGTGCTAGGTCACGTGCGGGAACTCAGCCCCAGCATTTT.

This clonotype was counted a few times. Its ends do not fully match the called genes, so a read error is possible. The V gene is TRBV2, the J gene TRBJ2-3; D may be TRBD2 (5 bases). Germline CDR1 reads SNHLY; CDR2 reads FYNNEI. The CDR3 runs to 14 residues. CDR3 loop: CASREGSGTDTQYF. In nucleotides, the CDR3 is TGTGCCAGCCGTGAAGGGAGTGGGACAGATACGCAGTATTTT.

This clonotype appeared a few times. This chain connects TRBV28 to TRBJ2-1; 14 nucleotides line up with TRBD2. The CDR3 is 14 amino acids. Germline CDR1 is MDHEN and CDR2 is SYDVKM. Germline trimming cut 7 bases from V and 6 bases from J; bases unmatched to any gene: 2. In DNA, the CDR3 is TGTGCCAGCACGGGACTAGCGGGAGCCAATGAGCAGTTCTTC. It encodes CASTGLAGANEQFF.

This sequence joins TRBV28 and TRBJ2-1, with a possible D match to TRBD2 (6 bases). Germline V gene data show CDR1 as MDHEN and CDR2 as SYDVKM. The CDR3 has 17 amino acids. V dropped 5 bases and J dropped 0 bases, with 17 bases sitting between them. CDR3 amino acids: CASSPTTAGYSYNEQFF. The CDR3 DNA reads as TGTGCCAGCAGTCCCACCACAGCGGGTTACTCCTACAATGAGCAGTTCTTC.

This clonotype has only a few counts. CDR3 sequence reads: CSARGFFSNYGYTF. The CDR3 DNA reads as TGCAGTGCTAGAGGTTTCTTTTCTAACTATGGCTACACCTTC. The rearrangement joins TRBV20-1 to TRBJ1-2; D unclear. From germline, CDR1 is DFQATT and CDR2 SNEGSKA (reference sequence). This CDR3 is 14 amino acids long. V lost 1 base and J 0 bases, leaving 9 bases between the germline ends.

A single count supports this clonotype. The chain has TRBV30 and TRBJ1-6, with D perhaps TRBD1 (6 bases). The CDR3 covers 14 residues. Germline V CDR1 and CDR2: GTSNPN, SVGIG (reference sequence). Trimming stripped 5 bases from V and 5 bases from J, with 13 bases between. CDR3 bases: TGTGCCTGGTCAATGGGACAACATAATTCACCCCTCCACTTT. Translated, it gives CAWSMGQHNSPLHF. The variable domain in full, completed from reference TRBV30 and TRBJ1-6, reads SQTIHQWPATLVQPVGSPLSLECTVEGTSNPNLYWYRQAAGRGLQLLFYSVGIGQISSEVPQNLSASRPQDRQFILSSKKLLLSDSGFYLCAWSMGQHNSPLHFGNGTRLTVT.

CDR3 nucleotides: TGCAGCGTTGAATCAGACTACTATGGCTACACCTTC. It is translated as CSVESDYYGYTF. This rearrangement joins TRBV29-1 to TRBJ1-2; D unresolved. V lost 2 bases and J lost 3, with 7 bases in between. The germline V gene encodes CDR1 SQVTM and CDR2 ANQGSEA. CDR3 length: 12 amino acids.